This is a list of T cell receptor beta chains from one sample in a study of blood T cell repertoires in COVID-19. Generated by immunoSEQ multiplex PCR, the TCRdb table keeps only in-frame clones and is missing some. The sample includes about 170,000 clones, approximately 91% of them seen just once. The sequenced sample was peripheral blood. The receptor source for this set is a man between 18 and 35 years old with COVID-19, enrolled during active disease. CDR3s include the opening cysteine and the closing phenylalanine or tryptophan. Fields, in order: clone size, V gene, D gene, J gene, CDR3 DNA, CDR3 protein. D genes are given only for firm matches. Not every row has a clone size; where given, it reads once, few, many or a size class.

abundance: .; v_gene: TRBV7-9; d_gene: .; j_gene: TRBJ2-1; CDR3nt: TGTGCCAGCAGCCTCCAGGGCAGCTACAATGAGCAGTTCTTC; CDR3aa: CASSLQGSYNEQFF
abundance: .; v_gene: TRBV4-3; d_gene: TRBD1; j_gene: TRBJ1-6; CDR3nt: TGCGCCAGCAGCCGCTGGATGGACAGGGATAATTCACCCCTCCACTTT; CDR3aa: CASSRWMDRDNSPLHF
abundance: .; v_gene: TRBV11-2; d_gene: TRBD2; j_gene: TRBJ2-7; CDR3nt: TGTGCCAGCAGCTTAGATCTGGGGGCGAGCACTAGCGGGAGGTTCTACGAGCAGTACTTC; CDR3aa: CASSLDLGASTSGRFYEQYF
abundance: .; v_gene: TRBV27; d_gene: .; j_gene: TRBJ1-1; CDR3nt: TGTGCCAGCAGTTTGCGAGGGGGGGGGAACACTGAAGCTTTCTTT; CDR3aa: CASSLRGGGNTEAFF
abundance: .; v_gene: TRBV18; d_gene: TRBD1; j_gene: TRBJ1-6; CDR3nt: TGTGCCAGCTCTCAACAGGGGGCACTTAATTCACCCCTCCACTTT; CDR3aa: CASSQQGALNSPLHF
abundance: .; v_gene: TRBV6-5; d_gene: .; j_gene: TRBJ2-1; CDR3nt: TGTGCCAGCAGTCCGGACGGGAGCTCCTACAATGAGCAGTTCTTC; CDR3aa: CASSPDGSSYNEQFF
abundance: .; v_gene: TRBV27; d_gene: .; j_gene: TRBJ2-4; CDR3nt: TGTGCCAGCAGTAGGCAGGGAAGGGAAAACATTCAGTACTTC; CDR3aa: CASSRQGRENIQYF
abundance: .; v_gene: TRBV4-1; d_gene: .; j_gene: TRBJ1-4; CDR3nt: TGCGCCAGCAGCCAAGGGACAGAGAGTAATGAAAAACTGCTTTTT; CDR3aa: CASSQGTESNEKLLF
abundance: .; v_gene: TRBV6-5; d_gene: .; j_gene: TRBJ2-3; CDR3nt: TGTGCCAGCAAACAGGGCCCAGATACGCAGTATTTT; CDR3aa: CASKQGPDTQYF
abundance: few; v_gene: TRBV10-3; d_gene: TRBD2; j_gene: TRBJ2-7; CDR3nt: TGTGCCATCAGGGGAGGGACTAGCGGGAGTAGTCCCCACGAGCAGTACTTC; CDR3aa: CAIRGGTSGSSPHEQYF
abundance: .; v_gene: TRBV29-1; d_gene: .; j_gene: TRBJ2-7; CDR3nt: TGCAGCGTTGTCTTAGGGGGTGTTAGCTCCTACGAGCAGTACTTC; CDR3aa: CSVVLGGVSSYEQYF
abundance: .; v_gene: TRBV2; d_gene: .; j_gene: TRBJ2-1; CDR3nt: TGTGCCAGCAGTGAAGCTAGCTCCTACAATGAGCAGTTCTTC; CDR3aa: CASSEASSYNEQFF
abundance: few; v_gene: TRBV6-5; d_gene: .; j_gene: TRBJ1-2; CDR3nt: TGTGCCAGCAGTTACGTCGGGGGAGGCTACACCTTC; CDR3aa: CASSYVGGGYTF
abundance: .; v_gene: TRBV5-1; d_gene: .; j_gene: TRBJ1-2; CDR3nt: TGCGCCAGCAGCTTGGGAGGTTATGGCTACACCTTC; CDR3aa: CASSLGGYGYTF
abundance: .; v_gene: TRBV4-3; d_gene: .; j_gene: TRBJ1-2; CDR3nt: TGCGCCAGCAGCTGGGTGGGAGTCCTTAACTATGGCTACACCTTC; CDR3aa: CASSWVGVLNYGYTF
abundance: .; v_gene: TRBV9; d_gene: TRBD1; j_gene: TRBJ1-2; CDR3nt: TGTGCCAGCAGCACCCGGGACAGCTATGGCTACACCTTC; CDR3aa: CASSTRDSYGYTF
abundance: .; v_gene: TRBV18; d_gene: TRBD1; j_gene: TRBJ2-7; CDR3nt: TGTGCCAGCTCCGCGGGACAGGGAAGATCAAACGAGCAGTACTTC; CDR3aa: CASSAGQGRSNEQYF
abundance: .; v_gene: TRBV18; d_gene: .; j_gene: TRBJ2-3; CDR3nt: TGTGCCAGCTCACCTGAGGAGGTAGTACCAGATACGCAGTATTTT; CDR3aa: CASSPEEVVPDTQYF
abundance: .; v_gene: TRBV28; d_gene: TRBD1; j_gene: TRBJ1-6; CDR3nt: TGTGCCAGCAGTCCGACAGGGGATAATTCACCCCTCCACTTT; CDR3aa: CASSPTGDNSPLHF
abundance: once; v_gene: TRBV7-2; d_gene: TRBD1; j_gene: TRBJ1-5; CDR3nt: TGTGCCAGCAGCTTAGGGGGACAGGGATACAAAAGCAATCAGCCCCAGCATTTT; CDR3aa: CASSLGGQGYKSNQPQHF
abundance: .; v_gene: TRBV9; d_gene: .; j_gene: TRBJ1-1; CDR3nt: TGTGCCAGCAGCGTAAGTCCTATGAACACTGAAGCTTTCTTT; CDR3aa: CASSVSPMNTEAFF
abundance: .; v_gene: TRBV10-1; d_gene: .; j_gene: TRBJ1-2; CDR3nt: TGCGCCAGCAGTGATTCGGACATCCCCCATGGCTACACCTTC; CDR3aa: CASSDSDIPHGYTF
abundance: .; v_gene: TRBV2; d_gene: .; j_gene: TRBJ1-4; CDR3nt: TGTGCCGGTAGACAGACCCGAGGTGAAAAACTGTTTTTT; CDR3aa: CAGRQTRGEKLFF
abundance: .; v_gene: TRBV20-1; d_gene: TRBD2; j_gene: TRBJ2-7; CDR3nt: TGCAGTGCAGCGGGGGGCGAGCAGTACTTC; CDR3aa: CSAAGGEQYF
abundance: .; v_gene: TRBV30; d_gene: .; j_gene: TRBJ2-3; CDR3nt: TGTGCCTGGAGTCCCCCGGAGTGGTACACAGATACGCAGTATTTT; CDR3aa: CAWSPPEWYTDTQYF
abundance: .; v_gene: TRBV4-3; d_gene: .; j_gene: TRBJ2-5; CDR3nt: TGCGCCAGCAGCCAAGAAAAGACAGGCTGGGCACCGCGAGAGACCCAGTACTTC; CDR3aa: CASSQEKTGWAPRETQYF
abundance: .; v_gene: TRBV5-1; d_gene: TRBD1; j_gene: TRBJ2-7; CDR3nt: TGCGCCAGCAATCAGGGACAGAGGGAGTACTTC; CDR3aa: CASNQGQREYF
abundance: .; v_gene: TRBV24-1; d_gene: TRBD2; j_gene: TRBJ2-1; CDR3nt: TGTGCCACCAGTGACCACCTTACTAGCGGTGGTAACAATGAGCAGTTCTTC; CDR3aa: CATSDHLTSGGNNEQFF
abundance: .; v_gene: TRBV6-6; d_gene: .; j_gene: TRBJ1-2; CDR3nt: TGTGCCAGCAGTGGGGTCGGGGGGGCGAGAAACTATGGCTACACCTTC; CDR3aa: CASSGVGGARNYGYTF
abundance: .; v_gene: TRBV4-1; d_gene: .; j_gene: TRBJ2-1; CDR3nt: TGCGCCAGCAGCCAAGCCCTTTCCTATGAGCAGTTCTTC; CDR3aa: CASSQALSYEQFF
abundance: .; v_gene: TRBV15; d_gene: TRBD1; j_gene: TRBJ2-1; CDR3nt: TGTGCCACCAGCAGAGCGCCCCTGACAGGGGCCAATGAGCAGTTCTTC; CDR3aa: CATSRAPLTGANEQFF
abundance: .; v_gene: TRBV7-2; d_gene: TRBD1; j_gene: TRBJ2-2; CDR3nt: TGTGCCAGCAGCTTATCAGGGGGTAGAACCGGGGAGCTGTTTTTT; CDR3aa: CASSLSGGRTGELFF
abundance: .; v_gene: TRBV7-2; d_gene: .; j_gene: TRBJ2-7; CDR3nt: TGTGCCAGCAGCTTAGTATCCGACGAGCAGTACTTC; CDR3aa: CASSLVSDEQYF
abundance: .; v_gene: TRBV6-8; d_gene: TRBD2; j_gene: TRBJ2-3; CDR3nt: TGTGCCAGCAACCCAAAGCGGGAGTCCCCAGATACGCAGTATTTT; CDR3aa: CASNPKRESPDTQYF
abundance: .; v_gene: TRBV5-1; d_gene: .; j_gene: TRBJ1-1; CDR3nt: TGCGCCAGCAGCTTGGAGCAGGGTAGGAAAACTGAAGCTTTCTTT; CDR3aa: CASSLEQGRKTEAFF
abundance: .; v_gene: TRBV2; d_gene: .; j_gene: TRBJ2-1; CDR3nt: TGTGCCAGCAGTGAAGCGGGAGAAACCTACAATGAGCAGTTCTTC; CDR3aa: CASSEAGETYNEQFF